This T cell receptor beta chain was recovered during a study of T cell responses to AZD1222 COVID-19 vaccine. The V gene lost 4 bases and the J gene lost 1 base, with 20 bases spanning the gap. The CDR3 covers 17 residues. Germline loops: CDR1 SNHLY, CDR2 FYNNEI. Sequenced by immunoSEQ multiplex PCR; TCRdb stores in-frame clones only, minus some. The data contain 100,000 or so clones, roughly 85% of them singletons. Notes on the study in general: The study found Spike-specific TCR breadth and depth rose after two AZD1222 doses. Among AZD1222 vaccinees, only six were seropositive at baseline. A mostly white British donor set with more females was recruited, and clonal diversity was possibly underestimated. In all cases, repertoires were sampled only after the peak T cell response.

With respect to this clone: Antigen specificity is unknown.

This sample comprised peripheral blood, obtained on day 0 of AZD1222 vaccination. This sequence originates from an adult in good health. The chain links TRBV2 to TRBJ2-7; no clear D. The CDR3 nucleotides read TGTGCCAGCAGTGGAGTGGCTGGACGCCTTGGATCCTACGAGCAGTACTTC. Its translation: CASSGVAGRLGSYEQYF.